Listed below are T cell receptor beta chains from one sample, sequenced in a study of blood T cells in healthy people across ages. MiXCR, applied by TCRdb to the 5' RACE reads, yields one record per CDR3 protein. Here the sample spans over a million distinct CDR3 sequences, approximately 59% being singletons. Sequenced input: blood. The receptor source for this set is a man between 18 and 35 years old in good health. CDR3s include the opening cysteine and the closing phenylalanine or tryptophan. The D gene is left open where the match is weak. Only part of the rows carry a size: once, few, many, or a class if the clone is expanded.

d_gene: .
v_gene: TRBV30
abundance: .
j_gene: TRBJ2-3
CDR3aa: CAWSPRQVGLDTQYF
CDR3nt: TGTGCCTGGAGTCCCCGACAGGTAGGGCTGGATACGCAGTATTTT

d_gene: TRBD1
v_gene: TRBV7-2
abundance: .
j_gene: TRBJ2-7
CDR3aa: CASSLRTGNNEQYF
CDR3nt: TGTGCCAGCAGCTTACGGACAGGGAACAACGAGCAGTACTTC

d_gene: TRBD1
v_gene: TRBV15
abundance: few
j_gene: TRBJ2-3
CDR3aa: CATSRDLSRGYTDTQYF
CDR3nt: TGTGCCACCAGCAGAGATTTGAGCAGGGGGTATACAGATACGCAGTATTTT

d_gene: .
v_gene: TRBV15
abundance: .
j_gene: TRBJ2-7
CDR3aa: CVTSRTGGYEQYF
CDR3nt: TGTGTCACCAGCAGGACCGGGGGCTACGAGCAGTACTTC

d_gene: .
v_gene: TRBV27
abundance: few
j_gene: TRBJ2-5
CDR3aa: CASSFSGMFETQYF
CDR3nt: TGTGCCAGCAGTTTTTCCGGGATGTTCGAGACCCAGTACTTC

d_gene: TRBD1
v_gene: TRBV20-1
abundance: .
j_gene: TRBJ2-1
CDR3aa: CSARDLLFRGRDNEQFF
CDR3nt: TGCAGTGCTAGAGATCTTTTGTTCAGGGGGCGCGACAATGAGCAGTTCTTC

d_gene: TRBD2
v_gene: TRBV10-3
abundance: once
j_gene: TRBJ2-1
CDR3aa: CAITERGGETQFF
CDR3nt: TGTGCCATCACAGAACGCGGGGGAGAGACCCAGTTCTTC

d_gene: .
v_gene: TRBV20-1
abundance: .
j_gene: TRBJ1-5
CDR3aa: CSATPDNRGHQPQHF
CDR3nt: TGCAGTGCTACGCCTGATAATCGGGGTCATCAGCCCCAGCATTTT

d_gene: .
v_gene: TRBV29-1
abundance: .
j_gene: TRBJ2-3
CDR3aa: CSVVGVGSADTQYF
CDR3nt: TGCAGCGTTGTGGGGGTCGGTTCGGCAGATACGCAGTATTTT

d_gene: TRBD2
v_gene: TRBV5-1
abundance: .
j_gene: TRBJ2-5
CDR3aa: CASTSTSGGAFNKETQYF
CDR3nt: TGCGCCAGCACCTCGACTAGCGGGGGGGCTTTTAACAAAGAGACCCAGTACTTC

d_gene: TRBD2
v_gene: TRBV2
abundance: .
j_gene: TRBJ2-7
CDR3aa: CASSEASRSGSLGEQYF
CDR3nt: TGTGCCAGCAGTGAAGCTAGCCGTAGCGGGAGCCTCGGCGAGCAGTACTTC

d_gene: .
v_gene: TRBV11-2
abundance: .
j_gene: TRBJ1-1
CDR3aa: CASSLFPEAFF
CDR3nt: TGTGCCAGCAGCTTATTCCCTGAAGCTTTCTTT

d_gene: .
v_gene: TRBV12-3/TRBV12-4
abundance: once
j_gene: TRBJ2-7
CDR3aa: CASSGGYGTSSYEQYF
CDR3nt: TGTGCCAGCAGCGGCGGCTACGGGACAAGCTCCTACGAGCAGTACTTC

d_gene: .
v_gene: TRBV7-2
abundance: few
j_gene: TRBJ2-3
CDR3aa: CASSGNGDTQYF
CDR3nt: TGTGCCAGCAGCGGAAACGGAGATACGCAGTATTTT

d_gene: TRBD2
v_gene: TRBV6-6
abundance: few
j_gene: TRBJ2-1
CDR3aa: CASSFSGAGDYNEQFF
CDR3nt: TGTGCCAGCAGTTTCTCCGGTGCGGGAGACTACAATGAGCAGTTCTTC

d_gene: .
v_gene: TRBV12-3/TRBV12-4
abundance: few
j_gene: TRBJ1-6
CDR3aa: CASSPTSSPLHF
CDR3nt: TGTGCCAGCAGTCCGACAAGTTCACCCCTCCACTTT

d_gene: .
v_gene: TRBV4-1
abundance: .
j_gene: TRBJ1-5
CDR3aa: CASSQRDNSNQPQHF
CDR3nt: TGCGCCAGCAGCCAACGTGATAATAGCAATCAGCCCCAGCATTTT

d_gene: .
v_gene: TRBV21-1
abundance: .
j_gene: TRBJ1-2
CDR3aa: CASSKGYTF
CDR3nt: TGTGCCAGCAGCAAAGGCTACACCTTC

d_gene: TRBD1
v_gene: TRBV7-2
abundance: once
j_gene: TRBJ2-7
CDR3aa: CASSLRTGGHEQYF
CDR3nt: TGTGCCAGCAGCTTACGCACAGGGGGGCACGAGCAGTACTTC

d_gene: .
v_gene: TRBV4-1
abundance: few
j_gene: TRBJ1-2
CDR3aa: CASSQDNSVSYGYTF
CDR3nt: TGCGCCAGCAGCCAAGATAATTCAGTTTCCTATGGCTACACCTTC

d_gene: .
v_gene: TRBV7-9
abundance: .
j_gene: TRBJ2-1
CDR3aa: CASSGRSFSYNEQFF
CDR3nt: TGTGCCAGCAGCGGTCGGAGTTTCTCCTACAATGAGCAGTTCTTC

d_gene: .
v_gene: TRBV18
abundance: .
j_gene: TRBJ2-7
CDR3aa: CASSPPWSGLGEQYF
CDR3nt: TGTGCCAGCTCACCACCGTGGAGCGGGTTAGGCGAGCAGTACTTC

d_gene: TRBD1
v_gene: TRBV4-3
abundance: .
j_gene: TRBJ2-1
CDR3aa: CASSQFDRAYNEQFF
CDR3nt: TGCGCCAGCAGCCAATTCGACAGGGCCTACAATGAGCAGTTCTTC

d_gene: .
v_gene: TRBV19
abundance: .
j_gene: TRBJ2-4
CDR3aa: CASSINRLAKNIQYF
CDR3nt: TGTGCCAGTAGTATCAACAGATTAGCCAAAAACATTCAGTACTTC

d_gene: .
v_gene: TRBV10-3
abundance: once
j_gene: TRBJ2-7
CDR3aa: CAISESHGLPVPEQYF
CDR3nt: TGTGCCATCAGTGAGTCCCATGGCCTTCCCGTACCCGAGCAGTACTTC

d_gene: .
v_gene: TRBV7-9
abundance: .
j_gene: TRBJ1-4
CDR3aa: CASSPVNEKLFF
CDR3nt: TGTGCCAGCAGCCCTGTTAACGAAAAACTGTTTTTT

d_gene: .
v_gene: TRBV29-1
abundance: .
j_gene: TRBJ2-5
CDR3aa: CSGRATQETQYF
CDR3nt: TGCAGCGGCAGGGCGACCCAAGAGACCCAGTACTTC